This TCR beta chain was observed in a study of cytomegalovirus exposure and HLA in healthy donors (dated by TCRdb to the late 2010s). Regarding the research as a whole: An earlier analysis of 550 to 700 of the donors reported 250 to 350 Gb of sequence data and 117 million unique TCR beta sequences from roughly 200 million T cells. An early release that covered 640 HLA-typed donors contained about 300 gigabases of sequencing data and approximately 85 million unique TCR sequences. Of the roughly 400 genotyped donors, approximately 82% fell in the genetic ancestry cluster associated with self-reported Caucasian donors. The study aimed to test whether signatures of past pathogen exposure could be identified by cataloging public T cell receptors. The T cell repertoires of roughly 660 subjects were profiled by immunosequencing and related to cytomegalovirus serostatus. A separate validation cohort of more than 100 different subjects was used in addition to the roughly 620-subject first cohort. To predict cytomegalovirus infection status, the study combined high-throughput TCR immunosequencing, statistical association of individual TCRs with disease status, and machine learning. In a later analysis, previously published TCR beta repertoires from several hundred donors were re-analyzed and high-resolution HLA genotyping was added so that TCR occurrence patterns could be studied. Rather than using new phenotypic data, the later analysis identified candidate immune exposures from TCR beta sequences and from how often those sequences occurred across donors. To decide whether each TCR beta V gene segment behaved as functional or pseudogenic, an earlier analysis of nearly 600 of the donors relied on high-throughput TCR beta sequencing. Alongside the repertoire data, information on donor age, sex, ethnicity and CMV serostatus was compiled. Genome-wide SNP genotypes for about 55% of the roughly 670 donors were used in a later genetic analysis, which treated that subset as a discovery cohort. Every repertoire in the discovery cohort had been generated on one and the same sequencing platform. HLA typing included class I and class II loci at four-digit resolution. Typing coverage differed by locus: A, B, C, DRB1 and DQB1 were typed in about 620-630 donors, DQA1 in roughly 510, DPA1 in nearly 610, and DPB1 in 450 to 490. Roughly 5 DR-DQ haplotypes were treated as single units for association and clustering because of strong linkage in the cohort. Among about 370 genotyped donors of the cohort, an average of roughly 230,000 unique TCR beta nucleotide sequences was sequenced per donor, of which about 19% were non-productive.

According to the germline V gene, CDR1 reads MDHEN and CDR2 reads SYDVKM. CDR3 length: 13 amino acids, cysteine to phenylalanine. The CDR3 DNA has 39 bases and is translated from base 1. The junction shows trimming of 6 bases on V and 10 bases on J, and the gene matches do not reach 8 bases of it. The cohort consisted of 650 to 850 healthy bone marrow donors. At the time of sampling, every cohort member was nominally healthy, though immune exposures that went unrecorded were likely present. CMV serostatus was positive for roughly 290 and negative for about 55% of the 666 cohort members, and was not recorded for this donor. Every donor gave a peripheral blood sample, and the peripheral blood mononuclear cells from that sample were used for TCR beta sequencing. The Qiagen DNeasy Blood Extraction Kit was used to extract genomic DNA from the blood cell samples. Overall results and qualifications from the work: In an earlier analysis of some 640 of the donors, most TCR beta V segments were observed in productive rearrangements about 90% or about 30% of the time, broadly matching IMGT annotations. A later analysis found that HLA-associated TCR beta chains were more clonally expanded and had lower generation probabilities than equally common non-associated chains. A further reported finding was that TCR beta sequences accurately predicted the HLA-A and HLA-B alleles for most subjects in the first cohort. Linkage disequilibrium might explain the correlated functional status among segregating V segments, but an unknown experimental factor could not be excluded. The study gave a list of about 160 TCR beta chains associated with cytomegalovirus. HLA typing was unavailable for some donors at each locus, so association tests used only the typed subset. In a later analysis, some 17,000 TCR beta sequences were associated with specific HLA alleles at a false discovery rate of 0.05. Assigning TCR associations to individual alleles was difficult when HLA alleles, especially DR and DQ, strongly co-occurred. The 87-base-pair reads could not distinguish some IMGT-functional V segments, including TRBV6-2 and TRBV6-3, so those segments were excluded. In a later analysis, TCR association rates were found to vary across HLA loci, with the most associated TCRs seen for DRB1 alleles and the fewest for HLA-C alleles. While some public TCRs were present in many individuals, most TCR sequences turned up only very rarely across donors. Most CMV-associated TCR beta chains appeared to be HLA-restricted in a later analysis, and the HLA associations seemed to be driven largely by CMV exposure. For the cohort, immune exposure information was limited to CMV serostatus. Only TCR beta chains were sequenced in this cohort, and the absence of alpha or paired-chain data limited detectable features. The sequencing pipeline was judged likely to have produced a cluster of highly shared sequence variants as a technical artifact. The earlier analysis of a few hundred of the donors excluded approximately 17 rarely observed V segments, including chromosome 9 orphons, because counts were too low. In a later analysis, several top co-occurrence clusters were reported to appear linked to parvovirus B19, influenza, CMV and Epstein-Barr virus. A few of the identified cytomegalovirus-associated TCR beta chains were confirmed in vitro to be specific for cytomegalovirus antigens. Presence/absence analyses assumed roughly uniform sequencing depth across donors, an assumption that may not hold. In both the original and validation cohorts, the classifier was reported to diagnose cytomegalovirus status with high specificity and sensitivity. In a later genetic analysis, fewer N-insertions in productive TCRs were reported among donors in an Asian-associated ancestry cluster than the approximately 710-donor mean. The authors suggested that the approach could potentially be generalized to other disease states and immunological phenotypes. In a later genetic analysis, a missense DCLRE1C variant was associated with V-gene and J-gene trimming of TCR beta chains, and the association was replicated in an independent cohort.

The library was produced with the immunoSEQ multiplex PCR assay. A mixture of 60 forward primers for TCR Vbeta segments and 13 reverse primers for TCR Jbeta segments was used in the multiplex PCR. Amplification of the CDR3 region of rearranged TCR beta genes was performed with a multiplex PCR assay on genomic DNA. The Illumina HiSeq System was used to sequence the amplified TCR beta libraries as 87-base-pair reads. The authors' pipeline ran thus. A later analysis counted around 72 million unique TCR beta chains across the 670 or so repertoires, and some 11 million of these chains were shared by at least two donors. Raw reads were error-corrected and collapsed into unique sequences with a nearest-neighbor algorithm that merged closely related sequences to remove PCR and sequencing errors. CDR3 sequences were aligned to IMGT reference sequences to assign V, D and J gene segments. For a sequence to be retained, at least a six-nucleotide match to both a V gene segment and a J gene segment was required. A rearrangement counted as productive if the CDR3 had no stop codons and remained in frame with V and J, and every other rearrangement counted as non-productive. Following IMGT convention, CDR3 was defined as the stretch from the second conserved V-encoded cysteine to the conserved J-encoded phenylalanine. In an earlier analysis of approximately 500 of the donors, sequences lacking an unambiguous match to a single V gene segment were excluded. In an earlier analysis of approximately 590 of the donors, V segments were called functional above 56.7% productive rearrangements and were called segregating when the between-donor standard deviation exceeded 5%. A statistical classification framework was built to diagnose cytomegalovirus status from the catalog of TCR beta chain sequences. V and J gene assignment, in a later analysis, came from comparing TCR nucleotide sequences with IMGT/GENE-DB human TR gene sequences. A later analysis assigned CDR3 sequences and most-parsimonious VDJ recombination scenarios with the TCRdist pipeline. A later analysis defined each TCR beta chain by its CDR3 amino acid sequence plus V-gene family, and excluded reads lacking a unique V-gene family. In a later analysis, fewer than 650 highly shared, low-generation-probability nucleotide sequences were removed to address suspected cross-contamination and a sequencing artifact. For each public chain, a later analysis derived a clonal expansion index from normalized ranks of inferred template counts within each repertoire. Generation probabilities in a later analysis came from a VDJ recombination model fitted to out-of-frame rearrangements, and those results were checked against IGoR. In a later analysis, TCR-TCR, TCR-HLA and TCR-CMV co-occurrence was scored with hypergeometric tests, and a repertoire-size bias correction was applied to TCR pairs. To estimate false discovery rates, a later analysis permuted the HLA or CMV assignments 20 times. In a later analysis, co-occurring TCRs were grouped using DBSCAN, and TCRdist sequence similarity was added for clustering within HLA-allele-positive subsets. Co-occurrence clustering excluded repertoires with fewer than 30,000 or more than 120,000 public chains, plus five with anomalous nucleotide sharing. The immuneACCESS repertoire file appears here via TCRdb, limited to in-frame rearrangements. These files lack a portion of the clones; in checked studies, under half of the deficit traces to unresolved V genes, and the cause of the others is not known. V and J calls and clone size come straight from that table; D and trimming were deduced from the DNA. Across this sample there are about 160,000 clones, with over 75% seen only once. About 2% of the sample is held by the ten biggest clonotypes.

Comment on this clone: Its antigen has not been determined. No base quality values were provided; no much bigger clone lies one nucleotide off.

This sequence was found in a human donor in good health. Recombination joined TRBV28 with TRBJ1-4; 7 middle bases align to TRBD1. Material: PBMCs. Read as DNA, the sequence is TGTGCCAGCAGGGGCGGACAGGCTCGAAAACTGTTTTTT. This sequence encodes CASRGGQARKLFF.